Listed below are T cell receptor beta chains from one sample, sequenced in a study of T cell responses to AZD1222 COVID-19 vaccine. The table came from immunoSEQ multiplex PCR; TCRdb's copy has only in-frame clones and leaves some out. The sample yields more than 95,000 clones, around 83% seen once. The sequenced sample was peripheral blood, obtained 28 days after the second AZD1222 dose. These receptors came from an adult who received the AZD1222 COVID-19 vaccine. Each CDR3 is given with its conserved first and last residue. The D gene is left open where the match is weak. Not all rows give a size; the values are once, few, many and, for expanded clones, a class.

J gene | V gene | D gene | clone size | CDR3 DNA | CDR3 protein
TRBJ2-5 | TRBV5-1 | TRBD2 | once | TGCGCCAGCAGCAATAGCGGGGGGCTGGAGACCCAGTACTTC | CASSNSGGLETQYF
TRBJ2-3 | TRBV28 | NA | once | TGTGCCAGCAGTCTAACTATCCCGGGGAGTACAGATACGCAGTATTTT | CASSLTIPGSTDTQYF
TRBJ2-5 | TRBV5-1 | NA | few | TGCGCCAGCCAGATGCGGGGGCCCGGGGAGACCCAGTACTTC | CASQMRGPGETQYF
TRBJ2-3 | TRBV4-3 | TRBD2 | NA | TGCGCCAGCAGCCAAGATATCGGGAGGCACGATACGCAGTATTTT | CASSQDIGRHDTQYF
TRBJ1-5 | TRBV19 | NA | NA | TGTGCCAGTGCCCCCGGAGGGATTTCGAGCAATCAGCCCCAGCATTTT | CASAPGGISSNQPQHF
TRBJ1-3 | TRBV6-5 | NA | NA | TGTGCCAGCAGTAGGGGGGCGTTTGGAAACACCATATATTTT | CASSRGAFGNTIYF
TRBJ1-6 | TRBV9 | NA | NA | TGTGCCAGCAGCGTATTCGGGGGGGGATCACCCCTCCACTTT | CASSVFGGGSPLHF
TRBJ1-1 | TRBV19 | TRBD1 | NA | TGTGCCAGTAGTATAGCGAACGGGAGGGGGCGCGGGACTGAAGCTTTCTTT | CASSIANGRGRGTEAFF
TRBJ1-6 | TRBV5-6 | TRBD1 | once | TGTGCCAGCAGCTTGCAGGGGGCGCCCCTCCACTTT | CASSLQGAPLHF
TRBJ2-6 | TRBV5-1 | TRBD1 | NA | TGCGCCAGCAGCTTTCGGGACAGGGCGACGGGGGCCAACGTCCTGACTTTC | CASSFRDRATGANVLTF
TRBJ1-3 | TRBV20-1 | NA | once | TGCAGTGCTAGTAAAGGGGTTCCAACGGGAAACACCATATATTTT | CSASKGVPTGNTIYF
TRBJ1-1 | TRBV18 | NA | NA | TGTGCCAGCTCACCAATGAGCTCCACTGAAGCTTTCTTT | CASSPMSSTEAFF
TRBJ2-4 | TRBV9 | NA | once | TGTGCCAGCAGCTCCGGGACTTGGGAAAACATTCAGTACTTC | CASSSGTWENIQYF
TRBJ1-1 | TRBV5-1 | NA | NA | TGCGCCAGCACCCTTGGTGCAGTTATGAACACTGAAGCTTTCTTT | CASTLGAVMNTEAFF
TRBJ1-6 | TRBV9 | TRBD1 | NA | TGTGCCAGCAGCGTTTCGGCCGGGGGGACAGGGACTAATTCACCCCTCCACTTT | CASSVSAGGTGTNSPLHF
TRBJ2-3 | TRBV6-2/TRBV6-3 | TRBD2 | NA | TGTGCCAGCAGTAATCTAGCGGGGGGGCCAGATACGCAGTATTTT | CASSNLAGGPDTQYF
TRBJ1-6 | TRBV5-6 | NA | NA | TGTGCCAGCAGCTTGGAGGCAAGCCTTTTCAATAATTCACCCCTCCACTTT | CASSLEASLFNNSPLHF
TRBJ2-7 | TRBV30 | NA | NA | TGTGCCTGGAGTGTACAAGGGGTACGGCAGTACTTC | CAWSVQGVRQYF
TRBJ1-6 | TRBV5-1 | NA | once | TGCGCCAGCAGCTTGGTCGGCCAGGGAGTAGGATCACCCCTCCACTTT | CASSLVGQGVGSPLHF
TRBJ2-4 | TRBV4-1 | TRBD1 | NA | TGCGCCAGCAGCCTAGGCCGACAGGGTGGGATCCCCAAAAACATTCAGTACTTC | CASSLGRQGGIPKNIQYF
TRBJ1-1 | TRBV5-6 | TRBD1 | NA | TGTGCCAGCAGCTACGGGACAGGGCGCGAAGCTTTCTTT | CASSYGTGREAFF
TRBJ2-7 | TRBV4-1 | TRBD2 | few | TGCGCCAGCAGCCAAGGGGCTAGCGGAACCTACGAGCAGTACTTC | CASSQGASGTYEQYF
TRBJ1-3 | TRBV5-1 | NA | NA | TGCGCCAGCAGCTTGGATCTGATCTTCTCTGGAAACACCATATATTTT | CASSLDLIFSGNTIYF
TRBJ2-7 | TRBV11-2 | TRBD1 | NA | TGTGCCAGCAGCTTAGGACTCGGGACAGGGTACGAGCAGTACTTC | CASSLGLGTGYEQYF
TRBJ1-2 | TRBV29-1 | NA | NA | TGCAGCGTTGACTTCGCAGGAACGTATGGCTACACCTTC | CSVDFAGTYGYTF
TRBJ1-2 | TRBV12-3/TRBV12-4 | NA | NA | TGTGCCAGCAGCTCTGGTCCCCTTTATGGCTACACCTTC | CASSSGPLYGYTF
TRBJ2-7 | TRBV5-4 | TRBD2 | NA | TGTGCCAGCAGCGAAGGGACTAGCGGGGGCTACGAGCAGTACTTC | CASSEGTSGGYEQYF
TRBJ2-7 | TRBV12-3/TRBV12-4 | NA | NA | TGTGCCAGCAGTTTGGTAGGGTTGGGGGAGCAGTACTTC | CASSLVGLGEQYF
TRBJ1-6 | TRBV2 | NA | few | TGTGCCAGCCAAGGGATCAATAATTCACCCCTCCACTTT | CASQGINNSPLHF
TRBJ1-5 | TRBV7-2 | NA | NA | TGTGCCAGCAGCTTAGCTAGCGGCAATCAGCCCCAGCATTTT | CASSLASGNQPQHF
TRBJ1-1 | TRBV29-1 | TRBD1 | NA | TGCAGCGTTATTTTGGGGACAGGGATGAACACTGAAGCTTTCTTT | CSVILGTGMNTEAFF
TRBJ1-4 | TRBV7-2 | TRBD1 | NA | TGTGCCAGCAGACAGGACAGGGTTAATGAAAAACTGTTTTTT | CASRQDRVNEKLFF
TRBJ2-5 | TRBV9 | TRBD2 | once | TGTGCCAGCAGCGTACGTGCTAGCGGGGGCGAGACCCAGTACTTC | CASSVRASGGETQYF
TRBJ1-6 | TRBV6-2/TRBV6-3 | TRBD1 | NA | TGTGCCAGCAGTTACTCGAACAGGGGCAATTCACCCCTCCACTTT | CASSYSNRGNSPLHF
TRBJ1-2 | TRBV29-1 | NA | NA | TGCAGCGTTGGCTCCACCATGCAGGGGGGCTACACCTTC | CSVGSTMQGGYTF
TRBJ1-6 | TRBV5-1 | NA | NA | TGCGCCAGCAGCTTGGTACCGATGATGAGCTCCTATAATTCACCCCTCCACTTT | CASSLVPMMSSYNSPLHF
TRBJ2-6 | TRBV7-3 | NA | once | TGTGCCAGCAGCTTAGAGTCTAACTCTGGGGCCAACGTCCTGACTTTC | CASSLESNSGANVLTF
TRBJ1-2 | TRBV4-3 | TRBD1 | NA | TGCGCCAGCAGCCAAGACTCGGACAGGTTCAACTATGGCTACACCTTC | CASSQDSDRFNYGYTF
TRBJ1-2 | TRBV9 | NA | NA | TGTGCCAGCAAGGGAATGACTTATGGCTACACCTTC | CASKGMTYGYTF
TRBJ2-5 | TRBV19 | TRBD1 | NA | TGTGCCAGTAAGGGACAGAATCAAGAGACCCAGTACTTC | CASKGQNQETQYF
TRBJ1-4 | TRBV5-5 | NA | NA | TGTGCCAGCAGCCCGGGGGATCCAACTAATGAAAAACTGTTTTTT | CASSPGDPTNEKLFF
TRBJ1-2 | TRBV5-1 | NA | once | TGCGCCAGCAGCTTGGGGGTTCCCTATGGCTACACCTTC | CASSLGVPYGYTF
TRBJ2-7 | TRBV4-1 | NA | NA | TGCGCCAGCAGCCCTGACCCGACGCGGGGCTACGAGCAGTACTTC | CASSPDPTRGYEQYF
TRBJ1-1 | TRBV9 | NA | once | TGTGCCAGCAGCGGCTACCCCTCGGGTCAGAACACTGAAGCTTTCTTT | CASSGYPSGQNTEAFF
TRBJ2-1 | TRBV7-2 | NA | NA | TGTGCCAGCAGCTTACTCGCGGCCGCTAAGAATGAGCAGTTCTTC | CASSLLAAAKNEQFF
TRBJ2-7 | TRBV5-1 | NA | NA | TGCGCCAGCAGGGCCCAGGGCCTGATTTCCTACGAGCAGTACTTC | CASRAQGLISYEQYF
TRBJ1-6 | TRBV7-2 | TRBD1 | NA | TGTGCCAGCAGCGCGTCTTGGGGCGCAGGGGGATCACCCCTCCACTTT | CASSASWGAGGSPLHF
TRBJ1-6 | TRBV10-3 | NA | NA | TGTGCCATCAGTGAGGGGGGCAGGATTAATTCACCCCTCCACTTT | CAISEGGRINSPLHF
TRBJ1-2 | TRBV6-5 | TRBD1 | NA | TGTGCCAGCAGCCCGCAGGGGAGGACAGGGGAAGGCTACACCTTC | CASSPQGRTGEGYTF
TRBJ2-3 | TRBV7-2 | NA | once | TGTGCCAGCAGCTTCTTCCAGGGGCCCACAGATACGCAGTATTTT | CASSFFQGPTDTQYF
TRBJ1-1 | TRBV19 | NA | NA | TGTGCCAGCCTCAGAAGGGGAGTGAACACTGAAGCTTTCTTT | CASLRRGVNTEAFF
TRBJ2-7 | TRBV10-3 | NA | NA | TGTGCCATCAGTGAGTCGGGGGGTACGGCCTACGAGCAGTACTTC | CAISESGGTAYEQYF
TRBJ1-1 | TRBV7-6 | NA | NA | TGTGCCAGCACCTCCCTCCCGGGGGTGAACACTGAAGCTTTCTTT | CASTSLPGVNTEAFF
TRBJ1-5 | TRBV10-3 | TRBD1 | NA | TGTGCCATCAGTGCCGGGGACAGGGGGCCCTCTAGCAATCAGCCCCAGCATTTT | CAISAGDRGPSSNQPQHF
TRBJ1-2 | TRBV15 | NA | few | TGTGCCACCAGCAGACAAGGCGGGGAAACTCCAAAGTTC | CATSRQGGETPKF
TRBJ1-3 | TRBV27 | NA | once | TGTGCCAGCAGTTCCAGGGTGCTGGGAAACACCATATATTTT | CASSSRVLGNTIYF
TRBJ1-2 | TRBV12-3/TRBV12-4 | NA | NA | TGTGCCAGCACCCTGTCCCATGGCTACACCTTC | CASTLSHGYTF